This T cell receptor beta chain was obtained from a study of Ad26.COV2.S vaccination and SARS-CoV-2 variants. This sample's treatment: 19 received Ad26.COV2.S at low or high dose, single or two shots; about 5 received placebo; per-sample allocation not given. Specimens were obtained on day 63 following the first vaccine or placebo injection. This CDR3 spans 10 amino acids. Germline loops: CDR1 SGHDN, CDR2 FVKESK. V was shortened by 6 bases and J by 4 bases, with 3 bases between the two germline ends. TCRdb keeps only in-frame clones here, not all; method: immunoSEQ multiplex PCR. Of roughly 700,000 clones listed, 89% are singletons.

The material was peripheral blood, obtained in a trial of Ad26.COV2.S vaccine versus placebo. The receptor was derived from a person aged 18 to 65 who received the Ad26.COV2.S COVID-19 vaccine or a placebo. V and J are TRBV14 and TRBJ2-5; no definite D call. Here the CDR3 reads CASSGETQYF. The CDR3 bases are TGTGCCAGCAGTGGAGAGACCCAGTACTTC.